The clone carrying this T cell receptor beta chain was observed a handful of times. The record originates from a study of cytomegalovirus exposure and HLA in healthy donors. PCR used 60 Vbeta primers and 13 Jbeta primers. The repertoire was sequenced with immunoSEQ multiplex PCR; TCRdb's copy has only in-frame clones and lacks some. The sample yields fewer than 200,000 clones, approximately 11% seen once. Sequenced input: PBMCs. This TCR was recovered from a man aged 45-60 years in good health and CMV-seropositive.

The DNA of the CDR3 is TGTGCCAGCAGCTTGCGCGATGAAAAACTGTTTTTT. This gives the protein CASSLRDEKLFF. The chain is built from TRBV5-4 and TRBJ1-4; D is undetermined. The germline gives CDR1 SGHNT, CDR2 YYREEE (reference sequence). The V gene lost 1 base and the J gene lost 6 bases, with 4 bases spanning the gap. The CDR3 is made up of 12 amino acids.